This is a list of T cell receptor beta chains from one sample in a study of blood T cell repertoires in COVID-19. Sequencing was performed with immunoSEQ multiplex PCR; in TCRdb, only in-frame clones are kept and a portion is missing. The table has around 130,000 clones, around 85% seen once. The specimen was peripheral blood. These TCRs come from a woman in her forties or fifties who had recovered from COVID-19. Each CDR3 is given with its conserved first and last residue. Fields, in order: J gene, clone size, D gene, V gene, CDR3 length, CDR3 protein, CDR3 DNA. A D gene is named only where the DNA matches it firmly. Size tells how often a clone was seen (once, few, many) or the class of an expanded clone, and some rows leave it out.

J gene: TRBJ1-1
clone size: .
D gene: .
V gene: TRBV10-3
CDR3 length: 14
CDR3 protein: CAISVGSQGTEAFF
CDR3 DNA: TGTGCCATCAGTGTGGGCAGTCAGGGGACTGAAGCTTTCTTT

J gene: TRBJ2-5
clone size: .
D gene: TRBD2
V gene: TRBV5-1
CDR3 length: 15
CDR3 protein: CASSLGLAGRETQYF
CDR3 DNA: TGCGCCAGCAGCTTGGGCCTAGCGGGGAGAGAGACCCAGTACTTC

J gene: TRBJ1-5
clone size: .
D gene: .
V gene: TRBV5-8
CDR3 length: 15
CDR3 protein: CASSGWAHSNQPQHF
CDR3 DNA: TGTGCCAGCAGCGGCTGGGCACATAGCAATCAGCCCCAGCATTTT

J gene: TRBJ1-2
clone size: .
D gene: TRBD1
V gene: TRBV5-1
CDR3 length: 15
CDR3 protein: CASSFARGQGYGYTF
CDR3 DNA: TGCGCCAGCAGCTTCGCCAGGGGGCAGGGCTATGGCTACACCTTC

J gene: TRBJ1-5
clone size: .
D gene: TRBD1
V gene: TRBV7-6
CDR3 length: 15
CDR3 protein: CASSLRAGGRQPQHF
CDR3 DNA: TGTGCCAGCAGCTTACGAGCAGGGGGGCGGCAGCCCCAGCATTTT

J gene: TRBJ1-2
clone size: .
D gene: .
V gene: TRBV30
CDR3 length: 14
CDR3 protein: CAWTDPGGSYGYTF
CDR3 DNA: TGTGCCTGGACAGACCCGGGAGGAAGTTATGGCTACACCTTC

J gene: TRBJ1-2
clone size: .
D gene: TRBD1
V gene: TRBV18
CDR3 length: 17
CDR3 protein: CASSLRTGGQANYGYTF
CDR3 DNA: TGTGCCAGCTCACTGAGGACCGGGGGACAGGCAAACTATGGCTACACCTTC

J gene: TRBJ2-7
clone size: few
D gene: TRBD1
V gene: TRBV19
CDR3 length: 13
CDR3 protein: CASSHQNRGEQYF
CDR3 DNA: TGTGCCAGTAGTCACCAAAACAGGGGAGAGCAGTACTTC

J gene: TRBJ2-7
clone size: .
D gene: .
V gene: TRBV28
CDR3 length: 14
CDR3 protein: CASSYQGFTYEQYF
CDR3 DNA: TGTGCCAGCAGTTACCAGGGATTTACCTACGAGCAGTACTTC

J gene: TRBJ2-1
clone size: .
D gene: .
V gene: TRBV11-2
CDR3 length: 17
CDR3 protein: CASSLSQWDKAYNEQFF
CDR3 DNA: TGTGCCAGCAGCTTATCACAATGGGACAAAGCTTACAATGAGCAGTTCTTC

J gene: TRBJ2-7
clone size: .
D gene: TRBD1
V gene: TRBV19
CDR3 length: 13
CDR3 protein: CASSSDRGGEQYF
CDR3 DNA: TGTGCCAGTAGTAGCGACAGGGGAGGCGAGCAGTACTTC

J gene: TRBJ1-2
clone size: .
D gene: .
V gene: TRBV11-2
CDR3 length: 15
CDR3 protein: CASSSPLDRYYGYTF
CDR3 DNA: TGTGCCAGCAGCTCGCCTCTCGACAGATACTATGGCTACACCTTC

J gene: TRBJ1-5
clone size: .
D gene: TRBD1
V gene: TRBV27
CDR3 length: 18
CDR3 protein: CASSLSGTGGEWVQPQHF
CDR3 DNA: TGTGCCAGCAGTTTAAGTGGGACAGGGGGAGAGTGGGTTCAGCCCCAGCATTTT

J gene: TRBJ2-3
clone size: .
D gene: TRBD1
V gene: TRBV19
CDR3 length: 15
CDR3 protein: CATRSGQGRADTQYF
CDR3 DNA: TGTGCCACTAGATCCGGACAGGGTCGCGCAGATACGCAGTATTTT

J gene: TRBJ1-2
clone size: .
D gene: TRBD1
V gene: TRBV30
CDR3 length: 13
CDR3 protein: CAWRQQGGDGYTF
CDR3 DNA: TGTGCCTGGAGACAACAGGGGGGGGATGGCTACACCTTC

J gene: TRBJ2-7
clone size: few
D gene: .
V gene: TRBV11-3
CDR3 length: 14
CDR3 protein: CASSLGTATYEQYF
CDR3 DNA: TGTGCCAGCAGCTTAGGGACAGCCACCTACGAGCAGTACTTC

J gene: TRBJ2-5
clone size: .
D gene: TRBD1
V gene: TRBV11-2
CDR3 length: 15
CDR3 protein: CASSLGQGVVKTQYF
CDR3 DNA: TGTGCCAGCAGCTTAGGGCAGGGGGTAGTAAAGACCCAGTACTTC

J gene: TRBJ1-2
clone size: .
D gene: .
V gene: TRBV29-1
CDR3 length: 14
CDR3 protein: CSVEEEEGFYGYTF
CDR3 DNA: TGCAGCGTTGAAGAGGAAGAGGGATTCTATGGCTACACCTTC

J gene: TRBJ2-7
clone size: .
D gene: TRBD1
V gene: TRBV7-2
CDR3 length: 13
CDR3 protein: CASSEGQLYEQYF
CDR3 DNA: TGTGCCAGCAGCGAGGGACAGCTCTACGAGCAGTACTTC

J gene: TRBJ2-1
clone size: .
D gene: .
V gene: TRBV10-2
CDR3 length: 15
CDR3 protein: CASSPGTPSYNEQFF
CDR3 DNA: TGCGCCAGCAGCCCCGGGACTCCCTCCTACAATGAGCAGTTCTTC

J gene: TRBJ1-2
clone size: .
D gene: .
V gene: TRBV4-1
CDR3 length: 18
CDR3 protein: CASSQGLRDSPFPYGYTF
CDR3 DNA: TGCGCCAGCAGCCAAGGCCTGAGGGACTCCCCCTTCCCCTATGGCTACACCTTC

J gene: TRBJ1-1
clone size: .
D gene: .
V gene: TRBV19
CDR3 length: 14
CDR3 protein: CASSIDRGYAEAFF
CDR3 DNA: TGTGCCAGTAGTATAGATAGAGGGTACGCTGAAGCTTTCTTT

J gene: TRBJ2-2
clone size: once
D gene: .
V gene: TRBV19
CDR3 length: 14
CDR3 protein: CASSIISNTGELFF
CDR3 DNA: TGTGCCAGTAGTATTATCAGTAACACCGGGGAGCTGTTTTTT

J gene: TRBJ2-5
clone size: .
D gene: TRBD1
V gene: TRBV29-1
CDR3 length: 12
CDR3 protein: CSVRTGVETQYF
CDR3 DNA: TGCAGCGTTCGGACAGGGGTAGAGACCCAGTACTTC

J gene: TRBJ2-7
clone size: .
D gene: TRBD1
V gene: TRBV11-2
CDR3 length: 16
CDR3 protein: CASSKIRDRGSYEQYF
CDR3 DNA: TGTGCCAGCAGCAAGATCCGGGACAGGGGGTCCTACGAGCAGTACTTC

J gene: TRBJ1-4
clone size: .
D gene: TRBD1
V gene: TRBV6-6
CDR3 length: 13
CDR3 protein: CASRRDRAEKLFF
CDR3 DNA: TGTGCCAGCCGGCGGGACAGGGCTGAAAAACTGTTTTTT

J gene: TRBJ1-1
clone size: .
D gene: TRBD1
V gene: TRBV12-5
CDR3 length: 17
CDR3 protein: CASGLFLGQSSNTEAFF
CDR3 DNA: TGTGCTAGTGGTTTGTTCTTGGGACAGTCCTCGAACACTGAAGCTTTCTTT

J gene: TRBJ2-7
clone size: .
D gene: .
V gene: TRBV19
CDR3 length: 15
CDR3 protein: CASSIAGVNNYEQYF
CDR3 DNA: TGTGCCAGTAGTATAGCCGGGGTAAATAACTACGAGCAGTACTTC

J gene: TRBJ1-2
clone size: .
D gene: .
V gene: TRBV27
CDR3 length: 14
CDR3 protein: CASSLGGFPYGYTF
CDR3 DNA: TGTGCCAGCAGTTTAGGGGGGTTCCCTTATGGCTACACCTTC

J gene: TRBJ2-5
clone size: .
D gene: .
V gene: TRBV28
CDR3 length: 12
CDR3 protein: CASSPKLGGQYF
CDR3 DNA: TGTGCCAGCAGTCCCAAACTCGGGGGCCAGTACTTC

J gene: TRBJ2-1
clone size: .
D gene: TRBD1
V gene: TRBV18
CDR3 length: 16
CDR3 protein: CASSPFRDSSYNEQFF
CDR3 DNA: TGTGCCAGCTCACCATTCCGGGACAGCTCCTACAATGAGCAGTTCTTC

J gene: TRBJ2-1
clone size: .
D gene: TRBD2
V gene: TRBV11-2
CDR3 length: 15
CDR3 protein: CASSSSGGGYNEQFF
CDR3 DNA: TGTGCCAGCAGCTCGAGCGGGGGGGGATACAATGAGCAGTTCTTC

J gene: TRBJ1-1
clone size: once
D gene: .
V gene: TRBV27
CDR3 length: 15
CDR3 protein: CASSLAPGPPFEAFF
CDR3 DNA: TGTGCCAGCAGTTTAGCGCCAGGGCCTCCTTTTGAAGCTTTCTTT

J gene: TRBJ1-1
clone size: .
D gene: .
V gene: TRBV6-1
CDR3 length: 13
CDR3 protein: CASGEQGITEAFF
CDR3 DNA: TGTGCCAGCGGTGAGCAGGGGATTACTGAAGCTTTCTTT

J gene: TRBJ2-3
clone size: .
D gene: .
V gene: TRBV5-4
CDR3 length: 15
CDR3 protein: CASSHRDIVTDTQYF
CDR3 DNA: TGTGCCAGCAGCCACCGGGACATTGTAACAGATACGCAGTATTTT

J gene: TRBJ2-1
clone size: once
D gene: TRBD2
V gene: TRBV5-6
CDR3 length: 17
CDR3 protein: CASSLPTSGRGSDEQFF
CDR3 DNA: TGTGCCAGCAGCTTGCCGACTAGCGGGAGGGGGAGCGATGAGCAGTTCTTC

J gene: TRBJ2-3
clone size: .
D gene: TRBD2
V gene: TRBV9
CDR3 length: 16
CDR3 protein: CASSAVKTSGTDTQYF
CDR3 DNA: TGTGCCAGCAGCGCAGTGAAGACTAGCGGAACAGATACGCAGTATTTT

J gene: TRBJ1-6
clone size: once
D gene: .
V gene: TRBV5-5
CDR3 length: 16
CDR3 protein: CASSLVLRTANSPLHF
CDR3 DNA: TGTGCCAGCAGCTTGGTATTACGGACAGCCAATTCACCCCTCCACTTT

J gene: TRBJ1-2
clone size: .
D gene: .
V gene: TRBV4-1
CDR3 length: 14
CDR3 protein: CASSQVGGVSGYTF
CDR3 DNA: TGCGCCAGCAGCCAAGTCGGGGGGGTGTCTGGCTACACCTTC

J gene: TRBJ2-1
clone size: .
D gene: TRBD2
V gene: TRBV5-5
CDR3 length: 15
CDR3 protein: CASSLVSGGAYEQFF
CDR3 DNA: TGTGCCAGCAGCTTGGTTAGCGGGGGGGCATATGAGCAGTTCTTC

J gene: TRBJ1-3
clone size: .
D gene: .
V gene: TRBV2
CDR3 length: 13
CDR3 protein: CASSQGLGNTIYF
CDR3 DNA: TGTGCCAGCAGCCAGGGTCTTGGAAACACCATATATTTT

J gene: TRBJ2-5
clone size: once
D gene: .
V gene: TRBV5-1
CDR3 length: 15
CDR3 protein: CASILLPGSEETQYF
CDR3 DNA: TGCGCCAGCATCCTTTTGCCCGGGTCGGAGGAGACCCAGTACTTC

J gene: TRBJ2-7
clone size: .
D gene: TRBD2
V gene: TRBV5-1
CDR3 length: 16
CDR3 protein: CASSLGLAGGPSEQYF
CDR3 DNA: TGCGCCAGCAGCTTGGGACTAGCGGGAGGGCCTTCCGAGCAGTACTTC

J gene: TRBJ2-7
clone size: .
D gene: TRBD1
V gene: TRBV24-1
CDR3 length: 14
CDR3 protein: CATNRPQGTYEQYF
CDR3 DNA: TGTGCCACCAATCGACCACAGGGGACCTACGAGCAGTACTTC

J gene: TRBJ2-5
clone size: .
D gene: .
V gene: TRBV7-2
CDR3 length: 13
CDR3 protein: CASSFTQKETQYF
CDR3 DNA: TGTGCCAGCAGCTTTACTCAAAAAGAGACCCAGTACTTC

J gene: TRBJ1-1
clone size: .
D gene: .
V gene: TRBV4-2
CDR3 length: 15
CDR3 protein: CASSQAVDRNTEAFF
CDR3 DNA: TGTGCCAGCAGCCAAGCGGTGGACAGGAACACTGAAGCTTTCTTT

J gene: TRBJ2-5
clone size: .
D gene: .
V gene: TRBV21-1
CDR3 length: 14
CDR3 protein: CASGPRGIQETQYF
CDR3 DNA: TGTGCCAGCGGCCCCCGAGGCATTCAAGAGACCCAGTACTTC

J gene: TRBJ2-5
clone size: .
D gene: .
V gene: TRBV30
CDR3 length: 14
CDR3 protein: CASDYRQGGETQYF
CDR3 DNA: TGTGCCTCGGATTACAGGCAGGGGGGAGAGACCCAGTACTTC

J gene: TRBJ2-7
clone size: .
D gene: TRBD2
V gene: TRBV14
CDR3 length: 18
CDR3 protein: CASSPGWGGAESSYEQYF
CDR3 DNA: TGTGCCAGCAGCCCCGGGTGGGGAGGGGCGGAGAGCTCCTACGAGCAGTACTTC

J gene: TRBJ2-4
clone size: .
D gene: TRBD1
V gene: TRBV28
CDR3 length: 15
CDR3 protein: CASSSWTGSKNIQYF
CDR3 DNA: TGTGCCAGCAGCTCTTGGACAGGATCCAAAAACATTCAGTACTTC

J gene: TRBJ1-2
clone size: .
D gene: .
V gene: TRBV28
CDR3 length: 16
CDR3 protein: CASRTQGLRPYYGYTF
CDR3 DNA: TGTGCCAGCAGAACCCAGGGCCTTAGGCCCTACTATGGCTACACCTTC

J gene: TRBJ1-2
clone size: once
D gene: .
V gene: TRBV6-5
CDR3 length: 15
CDR3 protein: CAGTSSGRTGKGYTF
CDR3 DNA: TGTGCCGGTACCTCATCCGGTCGCACGGGGAAGGGCTACACCTTC

J gene: TRBJ2-1
clone size: .
D gene: TRBD2
V gene: TRBV14
CDR3 length: 16
CDR3 protein: CASSKEAGDTYNEQFF
CDR3 DNA: TGTGCCAGCAGCAAAGAAGCGGGAGACACCTACAATGAGCAGTTCTTC